Below, 25 T cell receptor beta chains from the same sample are listed, as sequenced in a study of regulatory T cells in long-lasting Graves disease. With iRepertoire HTBI primers and Arm-PCR of CDR3 regions, TCR beta libraries were built. TCRdb fed the multiplex PCR reads into MiXCR, producing one record per CDR3 protein. The sample includes approximately 540,000 distinct CDR3 sequences, about 11% of them seen just once. Time point given: newly diagnosed GD, antithyroid drugs for less than 3 months. The TCR library was made from RNA that had been extracted from PBMCs in TRIzol. The data were also submitted as part of a second study, on T cells in Graves' hyperthyroidism and ophthalmopathy.

Source: peripheral blood mononuclear cells (PBMCs), taken at new diagnosis, from a patient treated with antithyroid drugs. The source of these receptors is a woman aged 30 to 39 with Graves disease.

The chain recombines TRBV19 with TRBJ2-1, with 11 bases identical to TRBD1. CDR3 length: 16 residues. The germline CDR1 and CDR2 sequences are LNHDA and SQIVND (reference sequence). Trimming removed 5 bases from V and 2 bases from J; junction bases left unmatched: 5. The DNA for the CDR3 is TGTGCCAGTAGTCCCGGGGACAGGGGGACCTACAATGAGCAGTTCTTC. This encodes CASSPGDRGTYNEQFF.

This clonotype was seen only a few times. V and J are TRBV20-1 and TRBJ2-3; 8 bases are a match to TRBD2. This CDR3 is 17 amino acids long. The V gene's germline CDR1 is DFQATT and CDR2 SNEGSKA (reference sequence). V was pared by 1 base and J by 8 bases, with 17 bases of the junction left unmatched. In DNA form, the CDR3 reads TGCAGTGCTAGAGCCGTAGCAAGCGGGAGAGGGGGAGGTACGCAGTATTTT. Residues: CSARAVASGRGGGTQYF.

This clonotype was counted many times. V is TRBV16 and J is TRBJ1-2; 8 bases are shared with TRBD1. Germline CDR1 and CDR2: KGHSY and FQNENV. With V trimmed by 2 bases and J by 7 bases, 0 bases remained unmatched. CDR3 size: 12 residues. The CDR3 is CASSQDRGGYTF. DNA of the CDR3: TGTGCCAGCAGCCAAGACAGGGGTGGCTACACCTTC.

V and J are TRBV6-5 and TRBJ2-5, with D perhaps TRBD2 (6 bases). In germline, CDR1 is MNHEY, CDR2 SVGAGI. The V and J ends lost 2 bases and 2 bases respectively, with 21 bases between them. The CDR3 has 18 amino acids. The CDR3: CASSYRSMGGGFQETQYF. The DNA for the CDR3 is TGTGCCAGCAGTTACAGGTCCATGGGTGGGGGGTTTCAAGAGACCCAGTACTTC.

The chain carries TRBV19 and TRBJ1-1; D is uncertain. CDR3 length: 14 amino acids. Germline V gives CDR1 LNHDA, CDR2 SQIVND (reference sequence). V lost 7 bases to trimming and J lost 3 bases, with 15 bases between them. The CDR3 region is CASTPLQGYTEAFF. The CDR3 DNA sequence: TGTGCCAGTACCCCCTTACAAGGGTACACTGAAGCTTTCTTT.

This clonotype was seen many times. CDR3 sequence reads: CASSVDGRGEAFF. The CDR3 DNA reads TGTGCCAGCAGCGTAGACGGAAGAGGGGAAGCTTTCTTT. The chain carries TRBV9 and TRBJ1-1; D is unresolved. The CDR3 totals 13 residues. The germline V gene encodes CDR1 SGDLS and CDR2 YYNGEE. The V gene lost 0 bases and the J gene lost 8 bases, with 11 bases spanning the gap.

The V gene is TRBV6-1, the J gene TRBJ2-6; the D is unclear. V shed 7 bases and J shed 0 bases, with 16 bases lying between them. Germline-derived CDR1 and CDR2 are MNHNS and SASEGT. CDR3 length: 17 residues. CDR3 DNA sequence: TGTGCCAGCACCTCGAGGCCCGGTACCTCTGGGGCCAACGTCCTGACTTTC. Protein product: CASTSRPGTSGANVLTF.

In its sample, this clonotype was seen many times. This chain uses TRBV6-2 or TRBV6-3 with TRBJ1-2; 8 bases match TRBD1. CDR1 is MNHEY, CDR2 SVGEGT, per germline. V was pared by 2 bases and J by 1 base, with 9 bases of the junction left unmatched. The CDR3 has 17 residues. The CDR3 nucleotides read TGTGCCAGCAGTTACCAAGCAGGGGGCTTTCTTAACTATGGCTACACCTTC. Translated, it gives CASSYQAGGFLNYGYTF.

The rearrangement links TRBV28 to TRBJ2-7; 9 nucleotides align to TRBD2. The length of the CDR3 is 15 residues. Looked up from germline, CDR1 is MDHEN and CDR2 is SYDVKM. The V gene end was trimmed by 6 bases and the J gene end by 5 bases; junction bases not matched to a gene: 11. CDR3 amino acids: CASRLLAGPKDEQYF. The CDR3 bases are TGTGCCAGCAGACTTCTAGCGGGACCAAAGGACGAGCAGTACTTC.

This clonotype has a count of ten or more. J is TRBJ2-1 and V is TRBV14; D gene unclear. V was trimmed by 0 bases and J by 5 bases, leaving 11 bases between them. This CDR3 spans 15 amino acids. Germline CDR1 is SGHDN and CDR2 is FVKESK. CDR3 loop: CASSQDLGLNNEQFF. The CDR3 coding sequence is TGTGCCAGCAGCCAAGATTTGGGTCTAAACAATGAGCAGTTCTTC.

The CDR3 region is CAWVSGRANTGELFF. CDR3 coding DNA: TGTGCCTGGGTCAGCGGGAGAGCGAACACCGGGGAGCTGTTTTTT. The gene calls are TRBV30 and TRBJ2-2; 8 bases agree with TRBD2. Germline trimming cut 5 bases from V and 0 bases from J; bases unmatched to any gene: 5. CDR1 is GTSNPN and CDR2 is SVGIG in the germline V gene (reference sequence). The CDR3 totals 15 residues.

CDR3 nucleotides: TGTGCCAGCAGCTTGACCAGGGGGCAGAACACCGGGGAGCTGTTTTTT. Translated: CASSLTRGQNTGELFF. V usage is TRBV7-2 and J usage is TRBJ2-2; 8 bases agree with TRBD1. Germline V gene lookup returns CDR1 SGHTA and CDR2 FQGNSA. Trimming cost V 3 bases and J 1 base; bases outside gene matches: 4. This CDR3 comprises 16 residues.

This clonotype was detected many times. V is TRBV20-1 and J is TRBJ1-2; D unclear. There are 10 residues in the CDR3. Trimming left V 6 bases short and J 3 bases short, with 5 bases between. From germline, CDR1 is DFQATT and CDR2 SNEGSKA (reference sequence). The CDR3, as DNA: TGCAGTGCCTCCCACTATGGCTACACCTTC. This gives the protein CSASHYGYTF.

In its sample, this clonotype was seen a few times. The rearrangement joins TRBV4-1 to TRBJ2-2, with D uncertain. Germline V gene lookup returns CDR1 MGHRA and CDR2 YSYEKL. V was shortened by 2 bases and J by 1 base, with 8 bases between the two germline ends. CDR3 size: 15 residues. CDR3 in amino acids: CASSQIGKNTGELFF. The CDR3 DNA follows: TGCGCCAGCAGCCAAATAGGAAAGAACACCGGGGAGCTGTTTTTT.

Only a few counts were recorded for this clonotype. V and J are TRBV5-5 and TRBJ2-1; 9 bases agree with TRBD1. With 7 bases clipped from V and 7 bases from J, the junction kept 9 bases outside the gene matches. This CDR3 has 14 amino acids. Germline V gives CDR1 SGHKS, CDR2 YYEKEE (reference sequence). This chain's CDR3 is CASGIQGAGNEQFF. CDR3 nucleotide sequence: TGTGCCAGCGGGATACAGGGGGCGGGGAATGAGCAGTTCTTC.

This clonotype appeared many times. This chain links TRBV4-3 with TRBJ2-3; the D is unclear. Germline V gene data show CDR1 as LGHNA and CDR2 as YSLEER. This CDR3 contains 13 residues. V shed 1 base and J shed 4 bases, with 6 bases lying between them. The CDR3 here is CASSQVASDTQYF. DNA for the CDR3: TGCGCCAGCAGCCAAGTGGCCTCAGATACGCAGTATTTT.

This clonotype was counted ten times or more. The rearrangement uses TRBV7-2 and TRBJ1-5; D is unclear. Germline loops: CDR1 SGHTA, CDR2 FQGNSA. Trimming removed 5 bases at V and 2 bases at J, with 10 bases between. This CDR3 spans 14 amino acids. DNA of the CDR3: TGTGCCAGCAGCGAATTATCTGGCAATCAGCCCCAGCATTTT. Its translation: CASSELSGNQPQHF.

This chain joins TRBV24-1 and TRBJ2-1, with D perhaps TRBD1 (6 bases). The CDR3 totals 15 residues. Germline assignment: CDR1 KGHDR and CDR2 SFDVKD. Deletions cut 4 bases from V and 5 bases from J, with 14 bases between. The CDR3 loop reads CATSDPGGPNNEQFF. In nucleotides, the CDR3 is TGTGCCACCAGTGACCCTGGGGGCCCTAACAATGAGCAGTTCTTC.

In this sample, this clonotype turned up many times. The rearrangement links TRBV28 to TRBJ2-1; D is unresolved. Trimming removed 6 bases at V and 8 bases at J, with 11 bases between. There are 12 residues in the CDR3. From germline, CDR1 is MDHEN and CDR2 SYDVKM. Here the CDR3 DNA reads TGTGCCAGCAGGTGGGCCCGGGATGAGCAGTTCTTC. It is translated as CASRWARDEQFF.

This clonotype has just a few counts. The chain links TRBV7-6 to TRBJ2-2, with D perhaps being TRBD1 or TRBD2 (5 bases each). Germline-derived CDR1 and CDR2 are SGHVS and FNYEAQ. CDR3 size: 19 residues. V lost 5 bases to trimming and J lost 0 bases, with 22 bases between them. CDR3 DNA: TGTGCCAGCAGCCAAGGCCGCGCCCTAGCCAGGGCGAACACCGGGGAGCTGTTTTTT. Translation: CASSQGRALARANTGELFF. Filled out from reference TRBV7-6 and TRBJ2-2, the complete variable domain reads GAGVSQSPRYKVTKRGQDVALRCDPISGHVSLYWYRQALGQGPEFLTYFNYEAQQDKSGLPNDRFSAERPEGSISTLTIQRTEQRDSAMYRCASSQGRALARANTGELFFGEGSRLTVL.

This clonotype showed up many times. The V and J genes are TRBV5-1 and TRBJ1-1; maybe TRBD1 (6 bases). V was trimmed by 4 bases and J by 6 bases, leaving 16 bases between them. CDR3 length: 14 residues. The germline V gene encodes CDR1 SGHRS and CDR2 YFSETQ. The CDR3 DNA reads TGCGCCAGCAGCCCCGAACAGGGACGATCTGAAGCTTTCTTT. Protein sequence: CASSPEQGRSEAFF.

This chain uses TRBV4-1 with TRBJ2-7, with D possibly matching TRBD1 (6 bases). V was clipped by 1 base and J by 3 bases, with 10 bases between them. The CDR3 sequence is 14 residues long. Germline CDR1 MGHRA, CDR2 YSYEKL. In nucleotides, the CDR3 is TGCGCCAGCAGCCAAGTCGGCAGGGGCTACGAGCAGTACTTC. Protein product: CASSQVGRGYEQYF.

This rearrangement joins TRBV30 to TRBJ2-2, with TRBD2 identical over 8 bases. The germline V gene encodes CDR1 GTSNPN and CDR2 SVGIG (reference sequence). The CDR3 covers 14 residues. Trimming at V came to 3 bases and at J to 5 bases, leaving 5 bases not matched to a gene. CDR3 DNA: TGTGCCTGGAGCGACGCTAGCGGGACCGGGGAGCTGTTTTTT. Amino acid sequence: CAWSDASGTGELFF.

The sample holds many counts of this clonotype. The chain is built from TRBV11-3 and TRBJ2-1; 8 positions agree with TRBD2. J lost 10 bases, V lost 5 bases, and 13 bases had no gene match. This CDR3 is built from 15 residues. Germline CDR1 is SGHNT and CDR2 is YENEEA. In DNA form, the CDR3 reads TGTGCCAGCAGCCGATCGGGAGGGCTGGGTCAGGAGCAGTTCTTC. As protein: CASSRSGGLGQEQFF.

This clonotype was observed at least ten times. The chain is built from TRBV28 and TRBJ2-1; tentatively, D is TRBD1 (6 bases). The CDR3 covers 13 residues. Germline lookup yields CDR1 MDHEN and CDR2 SYDVKM. The germline V and J ends were trimmed by 9 bases and 2 bases, with 11 bases remaining between them. The CDR3 DNA follows: TGTGCCAGTATCGACAGGACCTACAATGAGCAGTTCTTC. Translated, it gives CASIDRTYNEQFF.